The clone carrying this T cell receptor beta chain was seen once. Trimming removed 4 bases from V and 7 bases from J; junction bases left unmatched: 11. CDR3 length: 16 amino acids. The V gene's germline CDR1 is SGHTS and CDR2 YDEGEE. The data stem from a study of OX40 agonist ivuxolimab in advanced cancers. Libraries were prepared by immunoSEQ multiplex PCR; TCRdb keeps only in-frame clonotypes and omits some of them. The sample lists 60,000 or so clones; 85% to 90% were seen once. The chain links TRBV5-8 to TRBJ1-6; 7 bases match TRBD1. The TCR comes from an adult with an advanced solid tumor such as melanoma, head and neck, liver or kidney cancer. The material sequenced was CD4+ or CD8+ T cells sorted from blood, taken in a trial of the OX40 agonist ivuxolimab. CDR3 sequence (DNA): TGTGCCAGCAGCAAAGGACAGGCGACTAAGAATTCACCCCTCCACTTT. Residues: CASSKGQATKNSPLHF.